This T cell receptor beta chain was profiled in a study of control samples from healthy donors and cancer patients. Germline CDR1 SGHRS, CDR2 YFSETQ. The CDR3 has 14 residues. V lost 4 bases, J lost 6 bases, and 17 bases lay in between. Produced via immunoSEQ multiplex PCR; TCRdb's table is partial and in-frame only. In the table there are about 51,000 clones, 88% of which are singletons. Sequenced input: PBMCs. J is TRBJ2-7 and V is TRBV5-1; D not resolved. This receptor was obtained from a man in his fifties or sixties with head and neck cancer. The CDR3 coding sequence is TGCGCCAGCAGCCCGGCTCCCCCCCTCTCCGAGCAGTACTTC. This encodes CASSPAPPLSEQYF.